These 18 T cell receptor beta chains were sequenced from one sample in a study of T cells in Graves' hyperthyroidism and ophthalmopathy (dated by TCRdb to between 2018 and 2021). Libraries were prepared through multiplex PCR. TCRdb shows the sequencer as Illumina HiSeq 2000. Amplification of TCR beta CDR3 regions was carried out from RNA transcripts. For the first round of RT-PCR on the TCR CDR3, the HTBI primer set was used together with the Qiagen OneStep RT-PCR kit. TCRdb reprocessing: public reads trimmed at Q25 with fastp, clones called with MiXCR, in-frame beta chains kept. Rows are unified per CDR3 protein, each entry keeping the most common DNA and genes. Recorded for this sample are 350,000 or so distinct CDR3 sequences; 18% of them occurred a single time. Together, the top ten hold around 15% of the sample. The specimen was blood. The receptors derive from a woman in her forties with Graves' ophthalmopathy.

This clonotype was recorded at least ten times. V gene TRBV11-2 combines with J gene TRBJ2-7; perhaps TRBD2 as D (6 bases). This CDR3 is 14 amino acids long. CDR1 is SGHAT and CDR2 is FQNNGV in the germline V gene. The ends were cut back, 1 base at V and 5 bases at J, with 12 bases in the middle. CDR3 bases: TGTGCCAGCAGCTTAGCGTCCGGGAGAGACGAGCAGTACTTC. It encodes CASSLASGRDEQYF.

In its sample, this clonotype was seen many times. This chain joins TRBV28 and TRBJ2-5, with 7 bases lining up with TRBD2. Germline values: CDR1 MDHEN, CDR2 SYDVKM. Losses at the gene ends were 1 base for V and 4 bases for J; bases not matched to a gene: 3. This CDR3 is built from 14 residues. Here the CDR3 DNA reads TGTGCCAGCAGTTTATCGTCGGGGGGAGAGACCCAGTACTTC. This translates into CASSLSSGGETQYF.

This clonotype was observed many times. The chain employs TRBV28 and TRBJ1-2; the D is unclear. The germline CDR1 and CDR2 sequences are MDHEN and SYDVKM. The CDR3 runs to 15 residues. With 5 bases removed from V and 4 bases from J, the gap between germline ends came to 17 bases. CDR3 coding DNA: TGTGCCAGCAGTAGCCGGGCTTCCGAGGTCTATGGCTACACCTTC. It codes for CASSSRASEVYGYTF.

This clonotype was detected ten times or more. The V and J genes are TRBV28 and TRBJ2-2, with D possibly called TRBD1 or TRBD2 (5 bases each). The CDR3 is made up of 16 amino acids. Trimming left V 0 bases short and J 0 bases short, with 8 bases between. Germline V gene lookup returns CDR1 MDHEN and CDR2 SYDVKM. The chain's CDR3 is CASSLWGTANTGELFF. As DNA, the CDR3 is TGTGCCAGCAGTTTATGGGGGACGGCGAACACCGGGGAGCTGTTTTTT.

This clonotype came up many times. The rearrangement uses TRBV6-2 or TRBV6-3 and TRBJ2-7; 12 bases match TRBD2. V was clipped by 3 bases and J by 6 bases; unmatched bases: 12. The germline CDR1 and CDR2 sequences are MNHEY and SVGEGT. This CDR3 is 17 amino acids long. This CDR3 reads CASSYTRLAGDRVEQYF. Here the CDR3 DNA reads TGTGCCAGCAGTTATACCAGACTAGCGGGAGATCGTGTCGAGCAGTACTTC.

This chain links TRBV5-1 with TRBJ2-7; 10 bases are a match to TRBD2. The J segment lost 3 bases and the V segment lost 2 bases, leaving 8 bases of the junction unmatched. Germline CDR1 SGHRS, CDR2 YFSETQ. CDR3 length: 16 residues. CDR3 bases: TGCGCCAGCAGCTTCACCTACCCTAGCGGGGGCTACGAGCAGTACTTC. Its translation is CASSFTYPSGGYEQYF.

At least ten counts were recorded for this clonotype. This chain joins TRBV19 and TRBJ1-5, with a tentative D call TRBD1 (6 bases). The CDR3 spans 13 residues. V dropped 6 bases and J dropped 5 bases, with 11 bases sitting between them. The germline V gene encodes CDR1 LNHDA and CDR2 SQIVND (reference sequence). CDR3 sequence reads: CASSKDSYQPQHF. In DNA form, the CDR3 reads TGTGCCAGTAGCAAGGACAGCTATCAGCCCCAGCATTTT.

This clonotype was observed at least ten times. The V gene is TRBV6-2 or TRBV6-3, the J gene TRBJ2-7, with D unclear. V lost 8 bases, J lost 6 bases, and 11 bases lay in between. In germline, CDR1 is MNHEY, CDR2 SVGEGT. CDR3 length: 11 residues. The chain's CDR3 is CASGRGVEQYF. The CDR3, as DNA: TGTGCCAGCGGGCGTGGGGTCGAGCAGTACTTC.

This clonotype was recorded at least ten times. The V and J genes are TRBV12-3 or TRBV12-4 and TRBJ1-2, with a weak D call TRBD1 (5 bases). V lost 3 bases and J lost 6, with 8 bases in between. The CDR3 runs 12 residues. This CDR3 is CASSLGTDGYTF. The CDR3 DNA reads TGTGCCAGCAGTTTGGGGACGGATGGCTACACCTTC.

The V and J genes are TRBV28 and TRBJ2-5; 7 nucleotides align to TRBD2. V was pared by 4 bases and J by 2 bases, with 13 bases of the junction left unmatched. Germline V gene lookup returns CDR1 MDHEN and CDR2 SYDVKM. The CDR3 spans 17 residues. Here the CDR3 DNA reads TGTGCCAGCAGTTCCAGCGGGACGGGAGGATCACAAGAGACCCAGTACTTC. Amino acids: CASSSSGTGGSQETQYF.

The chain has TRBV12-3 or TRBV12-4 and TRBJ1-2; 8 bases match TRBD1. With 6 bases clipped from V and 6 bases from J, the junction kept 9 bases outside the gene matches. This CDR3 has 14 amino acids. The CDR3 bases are TGTGCCAGCAGCCACATGACAGGGGAGAATGGCTACACCTTC. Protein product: CASSHMTGENGYTF.

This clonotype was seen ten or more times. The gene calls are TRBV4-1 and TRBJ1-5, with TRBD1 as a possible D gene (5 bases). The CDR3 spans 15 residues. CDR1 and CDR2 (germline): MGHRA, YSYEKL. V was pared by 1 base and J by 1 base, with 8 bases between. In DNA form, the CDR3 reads TGCGCCAGCAGCCAAGTTTGGGACAGCAATCAGCCCCAGCATTTT. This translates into CASSQVWDSNQPQHF.

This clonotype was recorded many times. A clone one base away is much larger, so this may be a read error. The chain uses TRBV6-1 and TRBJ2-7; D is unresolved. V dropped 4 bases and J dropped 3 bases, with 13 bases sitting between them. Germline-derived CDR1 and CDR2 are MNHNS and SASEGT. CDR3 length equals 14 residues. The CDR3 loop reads CASSGWQTNYEQYF. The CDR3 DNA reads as TGTGCCAGCAGTGGGTGGCAGACCAACTACGAGCAGTACTTC.

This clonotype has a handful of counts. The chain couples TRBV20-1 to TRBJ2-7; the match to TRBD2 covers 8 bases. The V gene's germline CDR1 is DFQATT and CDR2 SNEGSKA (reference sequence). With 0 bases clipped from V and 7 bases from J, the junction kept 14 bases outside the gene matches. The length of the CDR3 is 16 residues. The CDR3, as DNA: TGCAGTGCTAGAGATCCCAGCGGGAGAACTATTTATGAGCAGTACTTC. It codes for CSARDPSGRTIYEQYF.

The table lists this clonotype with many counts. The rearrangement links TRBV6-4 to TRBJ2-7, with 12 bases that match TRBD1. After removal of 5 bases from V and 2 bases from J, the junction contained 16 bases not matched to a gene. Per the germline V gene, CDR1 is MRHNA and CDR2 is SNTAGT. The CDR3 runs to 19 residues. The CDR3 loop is CASSPRGGTGGDNAYEQYF. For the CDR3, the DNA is TGTGCCAGCAGTCCAAGGGGTGGGACAGGGGGCGACAACGCCTACGAGCAGTACTTC.

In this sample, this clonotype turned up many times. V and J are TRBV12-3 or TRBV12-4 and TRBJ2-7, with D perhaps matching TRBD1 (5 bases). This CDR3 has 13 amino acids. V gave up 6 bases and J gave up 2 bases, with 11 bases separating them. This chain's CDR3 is CASSLRAPYEQYF. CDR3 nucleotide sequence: TGTGCCAGCAGCCTCAGGGCCCCCTACGAGCAGTACTTC.

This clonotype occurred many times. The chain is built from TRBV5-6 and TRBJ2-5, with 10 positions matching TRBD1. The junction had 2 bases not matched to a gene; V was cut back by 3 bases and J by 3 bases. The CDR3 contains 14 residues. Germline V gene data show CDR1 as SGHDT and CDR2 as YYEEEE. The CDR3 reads CASSWGTGEETQYF. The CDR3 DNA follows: TGTGCCAGCAGCTGGGGGACAGGGGAAGAGACCCAGTACTTC.

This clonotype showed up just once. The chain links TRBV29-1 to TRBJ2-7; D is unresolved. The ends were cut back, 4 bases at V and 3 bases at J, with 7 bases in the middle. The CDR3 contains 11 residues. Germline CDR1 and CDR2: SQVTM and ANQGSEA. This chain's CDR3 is CSVAQDYEQYF. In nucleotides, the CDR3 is TGCAGCGTTGCCCAGGACTACGAGCAGTACTTC.